The 30 T cell receptor beta chains given below trace back to one sample, sequenced in a study of cytotoxic CD8 clonotypes in ibrutinib-treated CLL. Clones were sequenced by immunoSEQ multiplex PCR, and TCRdb holds only the in-frame ones, with some missing. The sample shows roughly 250,000 clones, under 75% of them seen only once. This material consisted of PBMCs, taken after 24 months of ibrutinib treatment. The receptors come from a human donor with chronic lymphocytic leukemia.

This chain joins TRBV27 and TRBJ2-7; D tentatively reads TRBD1 or TRBD2 (6 bases each). Germline-derived CDR1 and CDR2 are MNHEY and SMNVEV (reference sequence). The CDR3 length is 17 residues. The V end was cut by 3 bases, the J end by 1 base, with 19 bases between. The CDR3 DNA reads TGTGCCAGCAGTTTTCAAGGGGTGGAGGGGGAGTCCTACGAGCAGTACTTC. It encodes CASSFQGVEGESYEQYF.

This clone was recorded once. The genes are TRBV12-5 and TRBJ2-3; TRBD1 matches 8 bases. J lost 0 bases, V lost 5 bases, and 4 bases had no gene match. The CDR3 covers 15 residues. The V gene's germline CDR1 is LGHNT and CDR2 FRNRAP. CDR3: CASGPDRVSTDTQYF. The CDR3 DNA sequence: TGTGCTAGTGGTCCGGACAGGGTTAGCACAGATACGCAGTATTTT.

The sample holds a few counts of this clone. The V call is TRBV7-9, the J call TRBJ2-5, with 11 bases that match TRBD2. Losses at the gene ends were 5 bases for V and 5 bases for J; bases not matched to a gene: 4. Germline V gene data show CDR1 as SEHNR and CDR2 as FQNEAQ (reference sequence). This CDR3 has 14 amino acids. This CDR3 reads CASSRLAGMETQYF. CDR3 DNA sequence: TGTGCCAGCAGCCGACTAGCGGGAATGGAGACCCAGTACTTC.

This sequence joins TRBV9 and TRBJ2-2; D gene unclear. The germline CDR1 and CDR2 sequences are SGDLS and YYNGEE. The CDR3 runs to 13 residues. The ends were cut back, 3 bases at V and 1 base at J, with 4 bases in the middle. CDR3 nucleotides: TGTGCCAGCAGCGCCAAGAACACCGGGGAGCTGTTTTTT. Translation: CASSAKNTGELFF.

This clone was seen a few times. The rearrangement joins TRBV7-2 to TRBJ2-7; 7 nucleotides agree with TRBD1. This CDR3 has 15 amino acids. V was pared by 5 bases and J by 0 bases, with 7 bases of the junction left unmatched. Germline V gene sequence: CDR1 SGHTA, CDR2 FQGNSA. The CDR3 protein is CASSTDRASSYEQYF. CDR3 DNA: TGTGCCAGCAGCACCGACAGGGCAAGCTCCTACGAGCAGTACTTC. Full variable domain (outside the CDR3, taken from reference TRBV7-2 and TRBJ2-7): GAGVSQSPSNKVTEKGKDVELRCDPISGHTALYWYRQSLGQGLEFLIYFQGNSAPDKSGLPSDRFSAERTGGSVSTLTIQRTQQEDSAVYLCASSTDRASSYEQYFGPGTRLTVT.

In its sample, this clone was seen a few times. CDR3 in amino acids: CSVIRGAGEQYF. The CDR3 nucleotides read TGCAGCGTTATAAGGGGGGCGGGTGAGCAGTACTTC. The chain recombines TRBV29-1 with TRBJ2-7, with D possibly called TRBD1 or TRBD2 (6 bases each). Trimming took 5 bases from V and 7 from J, leaving 15 bases between them. The CDR3 consists of 12 residues. The V gene's germline CDR1 is SQVTM and CDR2 ANQGSEA.

This clone appeared a few times. The chain employs TRBV9 and TRBJ1-2; D is unclear. Trimming took off 0 bases at V and 7 bases at J, with 10 bases between the two ends. Germline CDR1 and CDR2: SGDLS and YYNGEE. This CDR3 is 13 amino acids long. The CDR3, as DNA: TGTGCCAGCAGCGTAGAGGGTCGCGGTGGCTACACCTTC. Translating gives CASSVEGRGGYTF. Complete variable domain (other parts from reference TRBV9 and TRBJ1-2): DSGVTQTPKHLITATGQRVTLRCSPRSGDLSVYWYQQSLDQGLQFLIQYYNGEERAKGNILERFSAQQFPDLHSELNLSSLELGDSALYFCASSVEGRGGYTFGSGTRLTVV.

Here the CDR3 reads CASSPVLENSYNEQFF. In nucleotides, the CDR3 is TGTGCCAGCAGCCCCGTTCTCGAGAACTCCTACAATGAGCAGTTCTTC. The rearrangement links TRBV9 to TRBJ2-1; D is undetermined. The CDR3 is made up of 16 amino acids. The germline CDR1 and CDR2 sequences are SGDLS and YYNGEE. The germline V and J ends were trimmed by 4 bases and 0 bases, with 14 bases remaining between them.

This clone appeared a single time. This chain uses TRBV23-1 with TRBJ1-5; D is undetermined. TRBV23-1 carries the ORF label, with uncertain function. The germline V and J ends were trimmed by 10 bases and 5 bases, with 6 bases remaining between them. The CDR3 contains 10 residues. CDR3 sequence reads: CATFDQPQHF. DNA of the CDR3: TGCGCCACCTTTGATCAGCCCCAGCATTTT.

CDR3 region: CASSQEGTSGRVRSYNEQFF. For the CDR3, the DNA is TGCGCCAGCAGCCAAGAAGGGACTAGCGGGAGAGTTAGATCCTACAATGAGCAGTTCTTC. The rearrangement links TRBV4-1 to TRBJ2-1, with 14 bases fitting TRBD2. The CDR3 totals 20 residues. The trim removed 0 bases at V and 1 base at J, leaving 8 bases unmatched. Germline V gives CDR1 MGHRA, CDR2 YSYEKL.

The chain couples TRBV5-5 to TRBJ1-1, with TRBD1 matching 9 bases. Germline lookup yields CDR1 SGHKS and CDR2 YYEKEE (reference sequence). V shed 1 base and J 0 bases; nucleotides not matched to a gene: 4. CDR3 size: 16 residues. CDR3 sequence (DNA): TGTGCCAGCAGCTTGCGACAGGGGGGAATGAACACTGAAGCTTTCTTT. Protein product: CASSLRQGGMNTEAFF.

This clone showed up just a few times. In DNA form, the CDR3 reads TGTGCCAGCAGTCCAGGGGCGAGAACTGAAGCTTTCTTT. This gives the protein CASSPGARTEAFF. The chain couples TRBV6-5 to TRBJ1-1, with D perhaps TRBD1 (6 bases). Trimming left V 5 bases short and J 5 bases short, with 12 bases between. In germline, CDR1 is MNHEY, CDR2 SVGAGI. The CDR3 spans 13 residues.

J is TRBJ2-1 and V is TRBV5-1; possibly TRBD2 for D (5 bases). The CDR3 is 14 residues long. Trimming removed 1 base from V and 8 bases from J, with 13 bases in between. Germline-derived CDR1 and CDR2 are SGHRS and YFSETQ. CDR3 sequence reads: CASSLTALGDEQFF. The CDR3 DNA sequence: TGCGCCAGCAGCTTGACAGCGCTCGGGGATGAGCAGTTCTTC.

V gene TRBV30 combines with J gene TRBJ2-7; TRBD1 might be the D (5 bases). This CDR3 is built from 13 residues. In germline, CDR1 is GTSNPN, CDR2 SVGIG (reference sequence). V lost 4 bases and J 6 bases, leaving 16 bases between the germline ends. The DNA of the CDR3 is TGTGCCTGGAACCCAGGGAAGGGCAGCGAGCAGTACTTC. It codes for CAWNPGKGSEQYF.

The chain recombines TRBV27 with TRBJ2-2; D gene ambiguous. CDR3 length equals 12 residues. The germline CDR1 and CDR2 sequences are MNHEY and SMNVEV (reference sequence). V was trimmed by 3 bases and J by 4 bases, leaving 3 bases between them. CDR3 loop: CASSLATGELFF. In DNA, the CDR3 is TGTGCCAGCAGTTTGGCCACCGGGGAGCTGTTTTTT.

The chain joins TRBV5-5 to TRBJ2-7, with 10 bases matching TRBD1. The CDR3 sequence is 15 residues long. V gave up 0 bases and J gave up 2 bases; unmatched junction bases: 2. In germline, CDR1 is SGHKS, CDR2 YYEKEE (reference sequence). The CDR3 DNA sequence: TGTGCCAGCAGCTTGGAAGGACAGGGGGCCTACGAGCAGTACTTC. This gives the protein CASSLEGQGAYEQYF.

This clone was observed a single time. This chain uses TRBV4-1 with TRBJ2-3; 8 bases map to TRBD2. This CDR3 spans 17 amino acids. CDR1 MGHRA and CDR2 YSYEKL come from the germline V gene. The V segment lost 1 base and the J segment 3 bases; nucleotides outside the gene matches: 9. CDR3 amino acids: CASSQGSGSLGTDTQYF. The CDR3 nucleotides read TGCGCCAGCAGCCAAGGAAGCGGGAGCCTCGGGACAGATACGCAGTATTTT.

This clone was counted a single time. This chain connects TRBV27 to TRBJ2-1; D uncertain. This CDR3 has 16 amino acids. Looked up from germline, CDR1 is MNHEY and CDR2 is SMNVEV (reference sequence). Trimming removed 5 bases at V and 2 bases at J, with 16 bases between. The CDR3 spells CASSPMRALTYNEQFF. CDR3 in DNA: TGTGCCAGCAGTCCAATGCGAGCCCTTACCTACAATGAGCAGTTCTTC.

Points on this clone: The junction shows a germline mismatch at one end, possibly a read error. V usage is TRBV20-1 and J usage is TRBJ1-3; D call uncertain. The CDR3 extends over 11 amino acids. Germline V gene lookup returns CDR1 DFQATT and CDR2 SNEGSKA (reference sequence). The CDR3 reads CMQSSGNTIYF. CDR3 bases: TGTATGCAGAGCTCTGGAAACACCATATATTTT.

The V gene is TRBV19, the J gene TRBJ1-2; no firm D call. Germline values: CDR1 LNHDA, CDR2 SQIVND (reference sequence). The CDR3 sequence is 14 residues long. Trimming took off 1 base at V and 14 bases at J, with 20 bases between the two ends. CDR3 nucleotide sequence: TGTGCCAGTAGTATAGGGACGGCTCCTCCGATGTATACCTTC. Residues: CASSIGTAPPMYTF.

CDR3: CASSAGGPETQYF. CDR3 nucleotide sequence: TGTGCCAGCAGCGCTGGGGGGCCGGAGACCCAGTACTTC. This chain connects TRBV9 to TRBJ2-5, with D perhaps assigned TRBD1 or TRBD2 (6 bases each). The CDR3 runs 13 residues. Germline CDR1 is SGDLS and CDR2 is YYNGEE. Between the trimmed V and J ends, which lost 3 bases and 5 bases, there was a span of 11 bases.

The chain is built from TRBV9 and TRBJ2-3, with 9 bases that match TRBD2. CDR1 and CDR2 (germline): SGDLS, YYNGEE. J lost 2 bases, V lost 3 bases, and 7 bases had no gene match. There are 16 residues in the CDR3. The DNA of the CDR3 is TGTGCCAGCAGCGCACTGACTAGCGGACCCACAGATACGCAGTATTTT. Translation: CASSALTSGPTDTQYF.

V gene TRBV19 combines with J gene TRBJ1-1, with unresolved D. Germline values: CDR1 LNHDA, CDR2 SQIVND (reference sequence). CDR3 length equals 12 residues. V lost 7 bases and J lost 0, with 6 bases in between. The CDR3 DNA follows: TGTGCCAGTACGGGGTTGAACACTGAAGCTTTCTTT. The encoded protein is CASTGLNTEAFF.

This clone turned up a few times. The rearrangement links TRBV28 to TRBJ2-1; 7 bases line up with TRBD2. The germline CDR1 and CDR2 sequences are MDHEN and SYDVKM. J was trimmed by 3 bases and V by 7 bases; bases with no gene match: 6. This CDR3 region has 14 residues. DNA of the CDR3: TGTGCCAGCACCCCGGGGACTATCTACAATGAGCAGTTCTTC. Protein: CASTPGTIYNEQFF.

The chain recombines TRBV4-3 with TRBJ2-7; perhaps TRBD1 as D (5 bases). Trimming removed 0 bases from V and 5 bases from J, with 14 bases in between. CDR3 length: 15 amino acids. Per the germline V gene, CDR1 is LGHNA and CDR2 is YSLEER. The CDR3 loop is CASSQEVARDNEQYF. CDR3 coding DNA: TGCGCCAGCAGCCAAGAGGTGGCCAGGGATAACGAGCAGTACTTC.

The chain employs TRBV2 and TRBJ1-2, with D uncertain. Germline values: CDR1 SNHLY, CDR2 FYNNEI. V lost 4 bases to trimming and J lost 4 bases, with 13 bases between them. The CDR3 spans 14 residues. DNA for the CDR3: TGTGCCAGCAGTGGGGCCGGACTGACCTATGGCTACACCTTC. This sequence encodes CASSGAGLTYGYTF.

This clone is a singleton in its sample. The gene calls are TRBV29-1 and TRBJ2-7, with unresolved D. CDR1 is SQVTM and CDR2 is ANQGSEA in the germline V gene. The CDR3 length is 13 residues. The ends were cut back, 6 bases at V and 2 bases at J, with 14 bases in the middle. CDR3 sequence reads: CSVDPTGTYEQYF. The CDR3 DNA reads TGCAGCGTAGATCCGACGGGTACCTACGAGCAGTACTTC.

Many counts were recorded for this clone. This same CDR3 is encoded by further DNA sequences in the sample. The chain links TRBV27 to TRBJ2-2; D is unclear. Germline CDR1 and CDR2: MNHEY and SMNVEV (reference sequence). Trimming removed 1 base from V and 5 bases from J, with 5 bases in between. This CDR3 is built from 13 residues. CDR3 protein: CASSLWGTGELFF. As DNA, the CDR3 is TGTGCCAGCAGTTTATGGGGAACCGGGGAGCTGTTTTTT.

This clone appeared a single time. This chain links TRBV29-1 with TRBJ2-1; D is possibly TRBD1 or TRBD2 (5 bases each). The CDR3 is 14 residues long. V was clipped by 3 bases and J by 4 bases, with 13 bases between them. Germline CDR1 reads SQVTM; CDR2 reads ANQGSEA. DNA for the CDR3: TGCAGCGTTGATTGGGGGAATCGGTACAATGAGCAGTTCTTC. This translates into CSVDWGNRYNEQFF.

CDR3 sequence: CASSTRQGPIYGYTF. CDR3 bases: TGTGCCAGCAGCACGAGACAGGGGCCGATCTATGGCTACACCTTC. This chain uses TRBV2 with TRBJ1-2, with 8 bases that match TRBD1. V lost 6 bases to trimming and J lost 4 bases; unmatched junction nucleotides: 10. This CDR3 is built from 15 residues. Germline values: CDR1 SNHLY, CDR2 FYNNEI.